These 24 T cell receptor beta chains were sequenced from one sample in a study of T cells in Graves' hyperthyroidism and ophthalmopathy. Amplified TCR beta CDR3 regions came from RNA transcripts. First-round RT-PCR with HTBI primers amplified the TCR CDR3 region. MiXCR, run by TCRdb on the multiplex PCR reads, gives a single entry per CDR3 protein. The table has about 640,000 distinct CDR3 sequences, less than 25% seen once. Sequenced: blood. These receptors all stem from a man aged 25 to 40 with Graves' ophthalmopathy.

This clonotype was seen more than once but under ten times. V is TRBV28 and J is TRBJ1-4, with 8 positions matching TRBD1. This CDR3 is 16 amino acids long. Trimming took 6 bases from V and 3 from J; bases not matched to a gene: 9. Germline CDR1 and CDR2: MDHEN and SYDVKM. CDR3 residues: CASSLELTGANEKLFF. CDR3 nucleotides: TGTGCCAGCAGCCTAGAGTTGACAGGGGCTAATGAAAAACTGTTTTTT.

The chain uses TRBV7-8 and TRBJ2-6, with TRBD1 matching 7 bases. Germline V gene data show CDR1 as SGHVS and CDR2 as FQNEAQ. V lost 5 bases, J lost 4 bases, and 5 bases stayed unmatched. This CDR3 spans 15 amino acids. The CDR3 DNA reads as TGTGCCAGCAGCCCGACAGGGTTCGGGGCCAACGTCCTGACTTTC. This encodes CASSPTGFGANVLTF.

This clonotype appeared a few times. CDR3 nucleotides: TGCGCCAGCAGCTGGGACGGTGAGCAGTACTTC. Translating it yields CASSWDGEQYF. The chain recombines TRBV5-1 with TRBJ2-7; either TRBD1 or TRBD2 may supply D (5 bases each). The length of the CDR3 is 11 residues. V was clipped by 3 bases and J by 7 bases, with 8 bases between them. The V gene's germline CDR1 is SGHRS and CDR2 YFSETQ.

This clonotype was seen at least ten times. Here the CDR3 reads CASSSDRGVYNEQFF. CDR3 DNA: TGTGCCAGCAGCTCCGACAGGGGGGTCTACAATGAGCAGTTCTTC. The V and J genes are TRBV6-1 and TRBJ2-1, with TRBD1 matching 9 bases. Germline CDR1 and CDR2: MNHNS and SASEGT. This CDR3 is built from 15 residues. The V and J ends lost 6 bases and 3 bases, in that order; junction bases with no gene match: 6.

In this sample, this clonotype turned up a few times. The junction departs from the called germline gene at one end, perhaps through a read error. The chain carries TRBV4-1 and TRBJ2-3, with D possibly TRBD2 on 5 matching bases. CDR3 length: 17 residues. CDR1 and CDR2 from the germline V gene are MGHRA and YSYEKL. The CDR3 DNA is TGCGCCAGCAGCCAAGAGGTCAGTCGGAGGAGCACAGATACACAGTATTTT. Translation: CASSQEVSRRSTDTQYF.

As regards this clonotype: Its ends do not fully match the called genes, so a read error is possible. V is TRBV28 and J is TRBJ1-4; D ambiguous. Germline V lookup: CDR1 MDHEN, CDR2 SYDVKM. The CDR3 sequence is 14 residues long. In DNA, the CDR3 is TGTGTCAGCAGCCCGACGTCCATAGATGAAAAACTGTTTTTT. Its protein is CVSSPTSIDEKLFF.

Ten or more counts support this clonotype. This chain uses TRBV12-3 or TRBV12-4 with TRBJ2-7; tentatively, D is TRBD2 (6 bases). There are 14 residues in the CDR3. Deletions cut 5 bases from V and 6 bases from J, with 17 bases between. The CDR3 DNA reads TGTGCCAGCAGTCGCGGGGAGGACCCCCTCGAGCAGTACTTC. This sequence encodes CASSRGEDPLEQYF.

This clonotype was observed a few times. The chain has TRBV6-2 or TRBV6-3 and TRBJ2-1, with 13 nucleotides matching TRBD2. V lost 5 bases to trimming and J lost 10 bases; unmatched junction nucleotides: 11. The CDR3 loop spans 16 amino acids. Germline V gene lookup returns CDR1 MNHEY and CDR2 SVGEGT. The CDR3 nucleotides read TGTGCCAGCAGTCGCCACGGGACTAGCGGGACCGACGAGCAGTTCTTC. Residues: CASSRHGTSGTDEQFF.

This clonotype has just a few counts. The V and J genes are TRBV7-3 and TRBJ2-1; 12 bases are shared with TRBD2. With V trimmed by 2 bases and J by 6 bases, 14 bases remained unmatched. The CDR3 contains 19 residues. Germline assignment: CDR1 SGHTA and CDR2 FQGTGA. In DNA form, the CDR3 reads TGTGCCAGCAGCTTATTGCCTAGCGGGAGGGCCCGGATGAGCAATGAGCAGTTCTTC. Translating it yields CASSLLPSGRARMSNEQFF.

The V gene is TRBV6-1, the J gene TRBJ1-1; TRBD1 is a possible D gene (6 bases). The CDR3 has 13 residues. CDR1 MNHNS and CDR2 SASEGT come from the germline V gene. V was clipped by 1 base and J by 4 bases, with 7 bases between them. CDR3 DNA: TGTGCCAGCAGTGAAGACAGGGCCACTGAAGCTTTCTTT. Amino acids: CASSEDRATEAFF.

This clonotype was recorded many times. The rearrangement uses TRBV20-1 and TRBJ2-1; D ambiguous. The CDR3 has 14 residues. CDR1 DFQATT and CDR2 SNEGSKA come from the germline V gene (reference sequence). CDR3 sequence reads: CSPTPASSYNEQFF. The CDR3 DNA follows: TGCAGCCCAACTCCGGCTAGCTCCTACAATGAGCAGTTCTTC.

The chain carries TRBV5-6 and TRBJ2-1; D is perhaps TRBD1 (5 bases). The V end lost 1 base, the J end lost 4 bases, and 9 bases lay between the germline ends. The germline CDR1 and CDR2 sequences are SGHDT and YYEEEE. The CDR3 has 14 amino acids. DNA of the CDR3: TGTGCCAGCAGCTTGTCAGGGCGATACAATGAGCAGTTCTTC. This encodes CASSLSGRYNEQFF.

The chain has TRBV7-9 and TRBJ2-7; the D gene could be TRBD1 or TRBD2 (5 bases each). The CDR3 is made up of 12 amino acids. V was cut by 4 bases and J by 5 bases, with 9 bases left in between. CDR1 SEHNR and CDR2 FQNEAQ come from the germline V gene (reference sequence). CDR3 sequence (DNA): TGTGCCAGCAGCTCCTTGGGGGACGAGCAGTACTTC. Protein sequence: CASSSLGDEQYF.

This clonotype has at least ten counts. V gene TRBV2 combines with J gene TRBJ2-1; D is undetermined. V lost 6 bases and J 0 bases, leaving 6 bases between the germline ends. This CDR3 is 13 amino acids long. Germline CDR1 is SNHLY and CDR2 is FYNNEI. The CDR3 reads CASRLLSYNEQFF. The CDR3 coding sequence is TGTGCCAGCAGATTACTCTCCTACAATGAGCAGTTCTTC.

At least ten counts were recorded for this clonotype. The V gene is TRBV6-2 or TRBV6-3, the J gene TRBJ2-2; TRBD1 matches at 8 bases. Per the germline V gene, CDR1 is MNHEY and CDR2 is SVGEGT. This CDR3 has 15 amino acids. The V segment lost 5 bases and the J segment 6 bases; nucleotides outside the gene matches: 8. The CDR3 nucleotides read TGTGCCAGCAGTCCCGGGACAGGAAGGGCCGGGGAGCTGTTTTTT. This encodes CASSPGTGRAGELFF.

This clonotype came up a few times. This chain joins TRBV27 and TRBJ2-5; D is unresolved. Germline loops: CDR1 MNHEY, CDR2 SMNVEV (reference sequence). V dropped 5 bases and J dropped 5 bases, with 12 bases sitting between them. The CDR3 covers 13 residues. This CDR3 is CASSHESGETQYF. For the CDR3, the DNA is TGTGCCAGCAGTCACGAATCAGGCGAGACCCAGTACTTC.

This clonotype has just a few counts. This rearrangement joins TRBV7-2 to TRBJ2-3; the match to TRBD2 covers 7 bases. CDR3 length: 16 residues. The germline CDR1 and CDR2 sequences are SGHTA and FQGNSA. Germline trimming cut 4 bases from V and 4 bases from J; bases unmatched to any gene: 11. CDR3 coding DNA: TGTGCCAGCAGCTCCCAAGGAGGCGGGAGCTCAGATACGCAGTATTTT. It specifies CASSSQGGGSSDTQYF.

This rearrangement joins TRBV28 to TRBJ1-2, with D possibly matching TRBD1 (5 bases). The CDR3 is 14 amino acids. Germline values: CDR1 MDHEN, CDR2 SYDVKM. Trimming shortened V by 6 bases and J by 4 bases, and 15 bases separated the two germline ends. CDR3 region: CASRFGTGGYGYTF. The DNA for the CDR3 is TGTGCCAGCAGATTTGGGACCGGTGGCTATGGCTACACCTTC.

This clonotype was detected ten times or more. This chain uses TRBV2 with TRBJ2-2; D is ambiguous. The germline V gene encodes CDR1 SNHLY and CDR2 FYNNEI. The CDR3 has 15 residues. Trimming left V 0 bases short and J 5 bases short, with 10 bases between. CDR3 coding DNA: TGTGCCAGCAGTGAAGCAGGGTACTGGACCGGGGAGCTGTTTTTT. It codes for CASSEAGYWTGELFF.

The sample holds many counts of this clonotype. The chain links TRBV6-2 or TRBV6-3 to TRBJ2-1, with D possibly TRBD1 on 5 matching bases. The CDR3 is made up of 13 amino acids. Germline lookup yields CDR1 MNHEY and CDR2 SVGEGT. The germline V and J ends were trimmed by 0 bases and 9 bases, with 9 bases remaining between them. DNA of the CDR3: TGTGCCAGCAGTTACTCGGGGCTAGGTGAGCAGTTCTTC. It specifies CASSYSGLGEQFF.

CDR3 sequence reads: CASSLLPGSLAKNIQYF. Here the CDR3 DNA reads TGTGCCAGCAGCTTGTTACCGGGATCACTAGCCAAAAACATTCAGTACTTC. The V gene is TRBV5-6, the J gene TRBJ2-4; the D gene is possibly TRBD2 (5 bases). CDR3 size: 17 residues. Germline-derived CDR1 and CDR2 are SGHDT and YYEEEE. Deletions cut 1 base from V and 0 bases from J, with 14 bases between.

In this sample, this clonotype turned up a few times. The gene calls are TRBV29-1 and TRBJ2-7; TRBD1 matches at 8 bases. Germline V CDR1 and CDR2: SQVTM, ANQGSEA. The ends lost 2 bases at V and 3 bases at J; junction bases unmatched: 12. The CDR3 contains 16 residues. The CDR3 nucleotides are TGCAGCGTTGAACGGTGGGGACCGGGACAGGACTACGAGCAGTACTTC. This translates into CSVERWGPGQDYEQYF.

This clonotype was seen ten or more times. The chain links TRBV5-1 to TRBJ2-7, with 16 bases matching TRBD2. V trimming: 5 bases; J trimming: 2 bases; junction bases outside the gene matches: 4. This CDR3 has 16 amino acids. The germline CDR1 and CDR2 sequences are SGHRS and YFSETQ. The CDR3 bases are TGCGCCAGCAGGACCGGGACTAGCGGGAGGGCCTACGAGCAGTACTTC. As protein: CASRTGTSGRAYEQYF.

Turning to this clonotype: This could be a read error, since a much larger clone is one nucleotide away. The V gene is TRBV30, the J gene TRBJ1-1; 7 bases line up with TRBD1. The ends lost 1 base at V and 13 bases at J; junction bases unmatched: 12. This CDR3 comprises 13 residues. Germline lookup yields CDR1 GTSNPN and CDR2 SVGIG (reference sequence). The CDR3 protein is CAWSGQGVAEVFF. The CDR3 bases are TGTGCCTGGAGTGGACAGGGAGTCGCGGAGGTTTTCTTT.